Below are 23 T cell receptor beta chains sequenced from a single sample in a study of identical twins. TCRdb ran MiXCR on the 5' RACE reads and lists one entry per CDR3 protein. The table includes about 470,000 distinct CDR3 sequences, approximately 24% detected once. This same sample was also taken into another study, of T cells expressing NK-cell markers.

The sequencing sample was made of CD4+ T cells sorted from blood. The origin of the receptors is a woman aged 18 to 35 in good health.

The DNA for the CDR3 is TGTGCCAGCAGCTTGATTGGCGGAGGGTACGAGCAGTACTTC. It specifies CASSLIGGGYEQYF. The V and J genes are TRBV7-8 and TRBJ2-7; weak D call: TRBD2 (6 bases). The CDR3 loop spans 14 amino acids. Trimming took off 3 bases at V and 4 bases at J, with 13 bases between the two ends. CDR1 is SGHVS and CDR2 is FQNEAQ in the germline V gene.

This chain joins TRBV12-3 or TRBV12-4 and TRBJ1-2; the match to TRBD1 covers 8 bases. With 5 bases clipped from V and 4 bases from J, the junction kept 12 bases outside the gene matches. CDR3 length: 16 residues. The CDR3 region has the DNA TGTGCCAGCAGTCCGATTCAGGGGGCCAAGTCCTATGGCTACACCTTC. It yields the protein CASSPIQGAKSYGYTF.

This clonotype showed up many times. The rearrangement joins TRBV12-3 or TRBV12-4 to TRBJ1-1; D gene uncertain. The ends were cut back, 6 bases at V and 4 bases at J, with 15 bases in the middle. This CDR3 region has 14 residues. CDR3 in DNA: TGTGCCAGCAGAGAAGCCCTAGGTGGCACTGAAGCTTTCTTT. It translates to CASREALGGTEAFF.

This chain links TRBV7-8 with TRBJ2-6; D gene uncertain. This CDR3 is built from 13 residues. V shed 5 bases and J shed 5 bases, with 7 bases lying between them. Germline V gives CDR1 SGHVS, CDR2 FQNEAQ. The CDR3: CASSLSRANVLTF. CDR3 DNA sequence: TGTGCCAGCAGCCTCTCAAGGGCCAACGTCCTGACTTTC.

The chain combines TRBV5-1 with TRBJ2-5; 8 bases fit TRBD2. In germline, CDR1 is SGHRS, CDR2 YFSETQ. The CDR3 length is 15 residues. V was pared by 3 bases and J by 10 bases, with 14 bases of the junction left unmatched. This CDR3 is CASSSTGLGGIDQYF. In nucleotides, the CDR3 is TGCGCCAGCAGCTCCACGGGACTAGGGGGGATTGACCAGTACTTC.

This clonotype has more than one count but fewer than ten. The V call is TRBV6-5, the J call TRBJ2-3; TRBD2 is a possible D gene (7 bases). The CDR3 contains 15 residues. Germline loops: CDR1 MNHEY, CDR2 SVGAGI. V gave up 3 bases and J gave up 0 bases, with 10 bases separating them. The CDR3 DNA reads TGTGCCAGCAGTTATGGGGGGGCTAGCACAGATACGCAGTATTTT. Translation: CASSYGGASTDTQYF.

This clonotype occurred a few times. The chain uses TRBV20-1 and TRBJ2-5; TRBD2 might be the D (6 bases). The germline gives CDR1 DFQATT, CDR2 SNEGSKA (reference sequence). V lost 3 bases to trimming and J lost 4 bases, with 12 bases between them. This CDR3 contains 13 residues. The CDR3 DNA sequence: TGCAGTGCTAGCGGGAGCTATCGAGAGACCCAGTACTTC. This encodes CSASGSYRETQYF.

CDR3 nucleotides: TGTGCCAGCAGCACCGGGGGACAGTCATACAATGAGCAGTTCTTC. It translates to CASSTGGQSYNEQFF. The J gene is TRBJ2-1, the V gene TRBV7-3; TRBD1 might be the D (7 bases). CDR1 and CDR2 from the germline V gene are SGHTA and FQGTGA. Trimming removed 5 bases from V and 4 bases from J, with 15 bases in between. The CDR3 is 15 amino acids.

This clonotype was observed a handful of times. This chain connects TRBV20-1 to TRBJ1-1, with D maybe TRBD1 (5 bases). Germline lookup yields CDR1 DFQATT and CDR2 SNEGSKA (reference sequence). The V end lost 3 bases, the J end lost 1 base, and 9 bases lay between the germline ends. CDR3 length: 13 amino acids. The CDR3 DNA sequence: TGCAGTGCTAGCGCAACAGGGAACACTGAAGCTTTCTTT. It codes for CSASATGNTEAFF.

CDR3 in amino acids: CASSAGTANEKLFF. In DNA, the CDR3 is TGTGCCAGCAGCGCCGGGACAGCAAATGAAAAACTGTTTTTT. The V call is TRBV6-2 or TRBV6-3, the J call TRBJ1-4; 7 positions match TRBD1. In germline, CDR1 is MNHEY, CDR2 SVGEGT. J gave up 5 bases and V 6 bases, and 6 bases lay outside the gene matches. The CDR3 loop spans 14 amino acids.

This chain uses TRBV10-3 with TRBJ2-7, with 12 bases identical to TRBD1. The CDR3 spans 17 residues. Germline assignment: CDR1 ENHRY and CDR2 SYGVKD. V shed 2 bases, J shed 7 bases, and the junction held 12 bases outside the gene matches. The CDR3 region has the DNA TGTGCCATCAGTGAGACACCGGGACAGGGGGCCCATAGGGAGCAGTACTTC. The encoded protein is CAISETPGQGAHREQYF.

The chain joins TRBV5-1 to TRBJ2-2, with 12 bases matching TRBD2. This CDR3 spans 17 amino acids. The junction had 5 bases not matched to a gene; V was cut back by 4 bases and J by 1 base. Per the germline V gene, CDR1 is SGHRS and CDR2 is YFSETQ. CDR3 region: CASSHLAGGQNTGELFF. The CDR3 nucleotides are TGCGCCAGCAGCCACCTAGCGGGAGGGCAGAACACCGGGGAGCTGTTTTTT.

The chain couples TRBV10-3 to TRBJ1-5, with 7 bases lining up with TRBD1. The CDR3 contains 13 residues. V was clipped by 8 bases and J by 10 bases; unmatched bases: 11. Germline V gene data show CDR1 as ENHRY and CDR2 as SYGVKD. This CDR3 reads CAIAIGQAQPQHF. CDR3 in DNA: TGTGCCATCGCGATCGGACAGGCTCAACCCCAGCATTTT.

This clonotype has a count of ten or more. The chain recombines TRBV5-1 with TRBJ2-2; 7 bases map to TRBD2. Per germline, CDR1 SGHRS and CDR2 YFSETQ. Unmatched junction bases numbered 1, after V lost 2 bases and J lost 0 bases. The CDR3 runs 15 residues. The CDR3 coding sequence is TGCGCCAGCAGCTTAGCGGGATCGAACACCGGGGAGCTGTTTTTT. Its protein is CASSLAGSNTGELFF.

The CDR3 is CASLPRGRGLIEQYF. Written as DNA, the CDR3 is TGTGCCAGCTTACCTAGGGGAAGGGGGCTTATCGAGCAGTACTTC. The V and J genes are TRBV27 and TRBJ2-7; 7 bases match TRBD1. J gave up 6 bases and V 8 bases, and 16 bases lay outside the gene matches. The CDR3 is made up of 15 amino acids. CDR1 and CDR2 (germline): MNHEY, SMNVEV (reference sequence).

This clonotype was counted many times. This chain links TRBV5-6 with TRBJ2-1, with D possibly being TRBD2 (6 bases). The CDR3 consists of 16 residues. V lost 0 bases, J lost 0 bases, and 10 bases lay in between. Germline lookup yields CDR1 SGHDT and CDR2 YYEEEE. CDR3 sequence reads: CASSLEAGSSYNEQFF. As DNA, the CDR3 is TGTGCCAGCAGCTTGGAAGCCGGGAGCTCCTACAATGAGCAGTTCTTC.

The chain uses TRBV12-3 or TRBV12-4 and TRBJ2-6; D is possibly TRBD1 (6 bases). This CDR3 spans 15 amino acids. Between the trimmed V and J ends, which lost 5 bases and 1 base, there was a span of 9 bases. CDR3 sequence: CASSPRGSGANVLTF. The CDR3, as DNA: TGTGCCAGCAGTCCTAGGGGGTCTGGGGCCAACGTCCTGACTTTC.

The gene calls are TRBV28 and TRBJ2-3; D may be TRBD1 (6 bases). This CDR3 has 13 amino acids. CDR1 MDHEN and CDR2 SYDVKM come from the germline V gene. Trimming removed 5 bases from V and 10 bases from J, with 16 bases in between. DNA of the CDR3: TGTGCCAGCAGTCTATACAGGGAATGGGCGCAGTATTTT. It specifies CASSLYREWAQYF.

The DNA for the CDR3 is TGTGCCATCAGTGGGGCTTCGAGCTCCTACAATGAGCAGTTCTTC. It is translated as CAISGASSSYNEQFF. The chain has TRBV10-3 and TRBJ2-1, with D uncertain. With 4 bases removed from V and 0 bases from J, the gap between germline ends came to 10 bases. The CDR3 is made up of 15 amino acids. Germline V CDR1 and CDR2: ENHRY, SYGVKD.

This sequence joins TRBV5-1 and TRBJ1-6, with D unclear. This CDR3 spans 14 amino acids. V was pared by 4 bases and J by 7 bases, with 12 bases between. CDR1 and CDR2 (germline): SGHRS, YFSETQ. The CDR3 nucleotides read TGCGCCAGCAGCGTCGACGGGCTGAATTCACCCCTCCACTTT. Protein product: CASSVDGLNSPLHF.

The rearrangement uses TRBV29-1 and TRBJ2-2; D may match TRBD1 or TRBD2 (5 bases each). The V end was cut by 5 bases, the J end by 2 bases, with 9 bases between. Germline loops: CDR1 SQVTM, CDR2 ANQGSEA. The CDR3 totals 13 residues. CDR3 in amino acids: CSVRDLNTGELFF. The CDR3 nucleotides read TGCAGCGTTCGGGACCTCAACACCGGGGAGCTGTTTTTT.

This clonotype was found a few times. The chain recombines TRBV18 with TRBJ2-4, with D perhaps matching TRBD1 (5 bases). The germline V and J ends were trimmed by 5 bases and 2 bases, with 10 bases remaining between them. The CDR3 consists of 14 residues. Germline V gives CDR1 KGHSH, CDR2 LQKENI. This chain's CDR3 is CASSTGETKNIQYF. CDR3 in DNA: TGTGCCAGCTCAACAGGTGAAACCAAAAACATTCAGTACTTC.

This chain links TRBV14 with TRBJ2-3, with 10 bases identical to TRBD2. Germline V CDR1 and CDR2: SGHDN, FVKESK. Germline trimming cut 4 bases from V and 7 bases from J; bases unmatched to any gene: 17. The length of the CDR3 is 18 residues. CDR3 amino acids: CASSRLTASGGPRNTQYF. The CDR3 nucleotides read TGTGCCAGCAGCCGATTGACGGCTAGCGGGGGCCCGAGAAATACGCAGTATTTT.